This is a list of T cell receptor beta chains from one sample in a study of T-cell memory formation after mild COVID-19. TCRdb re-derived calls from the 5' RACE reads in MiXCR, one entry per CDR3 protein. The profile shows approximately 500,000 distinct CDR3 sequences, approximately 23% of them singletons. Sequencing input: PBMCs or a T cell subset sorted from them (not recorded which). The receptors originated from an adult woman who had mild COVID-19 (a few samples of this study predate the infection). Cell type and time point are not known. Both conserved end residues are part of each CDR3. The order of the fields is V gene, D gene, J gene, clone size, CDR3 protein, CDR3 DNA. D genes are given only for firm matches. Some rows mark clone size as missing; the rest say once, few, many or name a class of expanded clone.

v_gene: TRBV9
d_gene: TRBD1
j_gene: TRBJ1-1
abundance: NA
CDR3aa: CASSDTAGTVRTEAFF
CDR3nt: TGTGCCAGCAGCGACACCGCCGGGACAGTGAGGACTGAAGCTTTCTTT

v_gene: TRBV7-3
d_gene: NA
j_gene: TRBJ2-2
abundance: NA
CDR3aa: CASSSGPSSGELFF
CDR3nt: TGTGCCAGCAGCTCGGGACCCTCCTCCGGGGAGCTGTTTTTT

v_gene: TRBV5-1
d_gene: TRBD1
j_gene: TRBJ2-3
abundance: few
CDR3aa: CASSFEGAGLPDTQYF
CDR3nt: TGCGCCAGCAGCTTCGAGGGGGCTGGTCTTCCAGATACGCAGTATTTT

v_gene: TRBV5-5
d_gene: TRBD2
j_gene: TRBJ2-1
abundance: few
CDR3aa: CASGLAGGIEQFF
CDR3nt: TGTGCCAGCGGACTAGCGGGGGGGATTGAGCAGTTCTTC

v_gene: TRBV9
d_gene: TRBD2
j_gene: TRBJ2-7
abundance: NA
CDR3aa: CASSVDSGGLVEQYF
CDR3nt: TGTGCCAGCAGCGTAGATAGCGGGGGGCTCGTCGAGCAGTACTTC

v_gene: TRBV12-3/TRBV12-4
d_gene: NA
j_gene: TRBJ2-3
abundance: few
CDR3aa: CASSLWVSASTDTQYF
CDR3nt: TGTGCCAGCAGTTTATGGGTATCAGCGTCCACAGATACGCAGTATTTT

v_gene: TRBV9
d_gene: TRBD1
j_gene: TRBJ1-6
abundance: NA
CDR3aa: CASSVDRGDALHF
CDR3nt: TGTGCCAGCAGCGTGGACAGGGGGGACGCCCTCCACTTT

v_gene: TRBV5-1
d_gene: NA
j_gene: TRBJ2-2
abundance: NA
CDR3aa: CASSPNLDRNTGELFF
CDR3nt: TGCGCAAGCAGCCCAAACCTGGACAGGAACACCGGGGAGCTGTTTTTT

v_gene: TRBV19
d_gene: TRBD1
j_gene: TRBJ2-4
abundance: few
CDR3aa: CASTPWTGGVDSKNIQYF
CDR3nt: TGTGCCAGTACACCTTGGACAGGGGGAGTGGATTCCAAAAACATTCAGTACTTC

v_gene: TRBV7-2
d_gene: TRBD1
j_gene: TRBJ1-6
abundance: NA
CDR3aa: CASSPSTGFNSPLHF
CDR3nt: TGTGCCAGCAGCCCCTCGACAGGGTTTAATTCACCCCTCCACTTT

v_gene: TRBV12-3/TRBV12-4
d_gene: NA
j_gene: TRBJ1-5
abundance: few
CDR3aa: CASSQISGNSNQPQHF
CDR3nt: TGTGCCAGCAGTCAGATTTCAGGGAATAGCAATCAGCCCCAGCATTTT

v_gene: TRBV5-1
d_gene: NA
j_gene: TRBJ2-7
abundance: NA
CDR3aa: CASSAPAPCEQYF
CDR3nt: TGCGCCAGCAGCGCGCCGGCGCCCTGCGAGCAGTACTTC

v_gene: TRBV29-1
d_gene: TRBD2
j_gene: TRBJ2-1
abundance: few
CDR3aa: CSVRPSGRNYEQFF
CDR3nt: TGCAGCGTTCGCCCTAGCGGGAGAAACTATGAGCAGTTCTTC

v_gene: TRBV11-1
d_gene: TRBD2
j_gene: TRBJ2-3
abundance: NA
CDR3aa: CASSGPTSGSTDTQYF
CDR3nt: TGTGCCAGCAGCGGGCCGACTAGCGGCAGCACAGATACGCAGTATTTT

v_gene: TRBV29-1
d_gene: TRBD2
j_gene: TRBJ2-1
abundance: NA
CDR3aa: CSVGGRPASSYNEQFF
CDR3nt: TGCAGCGTTGGCGGGAGGCCCGCGAGCTCCTACAATGAGCAGTTCTTC